These T cell receptor beta chains were read from a single sample in a study of T cells in localized non-small cell lung cancer. Using immunoSEQ multiplex PCR, the repertoire was profiled, and TCRdb retains in-frame clones only, with some absent. Found here are around 36,000 clones, 81% of them singletons; the top ten hold roughly 7.3%. This sample comprised peripheral blood mononuclear cells, obtained before any cancer treatment. Every receptor here comes from a male donor at least 60 years old with stage II lung adenocarcinoma. CDR3s include the opening cysteine and the closing phenylalanine or tryptophan. Fields, in order: D gene, CDR3 length, V gene, clone size, J gene, CDR3 protein, CDR3 DNA. D genes are given only for firm matches. Clone size appears in some rows only: once, few, many, or a class for an expanded clone.

d_gene: .; len: 15; v_gene: TRBV10-3; abundance: few; j_gene: TRBJ2-1; CDR3aa: CAIKTAERTHNEQFF; CDR3nt: TGTGCCATCAAGACAGCGGAACGAACCCACAATGAGCAGTTCTTC
d_gene: TRBD1; len: 15; v_gene: TRBV7-2; abundance: .; j_gene: TRBJ1-3; CDR3aa: CASSSMTGVGNTIYF; CDR3nt: TGTGCCAGCAGCTCTATGACAGGGGTCGGAAACACCATATATTTT
d_gene: TRBD1; len: 16; v_gene: TRBV5-1; abundance: .; j_gene: TRBJ1-1; CDR3aa: CASRGGQGPMNTEAFF; CDR3nt: TGCGCCAGCAGGGGCGGACAGGGACCCATGAACACTGAAGCTTTCTTT
d_gene: .; len: 12; v_gene: TRBV19; abundance: few; j_gene: TRBJ2-1; CDR3aa: CASSIPYGEQFF; CDR3nt: TGTGCCAGTAGTATCCCCTACGGTGAGCAGTTCTTC
d_gene: .; len: 13; v_gene: TRBV6-1; abundance: .; j_gene: TRBJ2-7; CDR3aa: CASTGSEAYEQYF; CDR3nt: TGTGCCAGCACGGGGTCCGAAGCCTACGAGCAGTACTTC
d_gene: TRBD1; len: 16; v_gene: TRBV19; abundance: .; j_gene: TRBJ2-6; CDR3aa: CASSGTGFSGANVLTF; CDR3nt: TGTGCCAGTAGCGGGACAGGGTTCTCCGGGGCCAACGTCCTGACTTTC
d_gene: .; len: 12; v_gene: TRBV28; abundance: .; j_gene: TRBJ1-3; CDR3aa: CGTVNSGNTIYF; CDR3nt: TGTGGCACAGTAAACTCTGGAAACACCATATATTTT
d_gene: .; len: 16; v_gene: TRBV27; abundance: .; j_gene: TRBJ1-5; CDR3aa: CASSLRPPYSNQPQHF; CDR3nt: TGTGCCAGCAGTCTTCGACCCCCTTATAGCAATCAGCCCCAGCATTTT
d_gene: .; len: 12; v_gene: TRBV19; abundance: .; j_gene: TRBJ2-1; CDR3aa: CASSGSYNEQFF; CDR3nt: TGTGCCAGTAGCGGGAGCTACAATGAGCAGTTCTTC
d_gene: .; len: 14; v_gene: TRBV4-1; abundance: .; j_gene: TRBJ2-7; CDR3aa: CASSQGGVAYEQYF; CDR3nt: TGCGCCAGCAGCCAAGGGGGAGTCGCCTACGAGCAGTACTTC
d_gene: TRBD2; len: 16; v_gene: TRBV30; abundance: .; j_gene: TRBJ2-1; CDR3aa: CAGTSGSPRPYNEQFF; CDR3nt: TGTGCCGGGACTAGCGGGTCTCCGCGCCCCTACAATGAGCAGTTCTTC
d_gene: .; len: 15; v_gene: TRBV4-3; abundance: .; j_gene: TRBJ1-2; CDR3aa: CASSQASWGGNGYTF; CDR3nt: TGCGCCAGCAGCCAGGCCTCCTGGGGGGGCAATGGCTACACCTTC
d_gene: .; len: 11; v_gene: TRBV28; abundance: .; j_gene: TRBJ1-2; CDR3aa: CASSGSRGYTF; CDR3nt: TGTGCCAGCAGCGGGTCCCGGGGCTACACCTTC
d_gene: .; len: 14; v_gene: TRBV29-1; abundance: .; j_gene: TRBJ2-5; CDR3aa: CSVIGDFTQETQYF; CDR3nt: TGCAGCGTCATTGGGGACTTCACGCAAGAGACCCAGTACTTC
d_gene: .; len: 15; v_gene: TRBV7-9; abundance: .; j_gene: TRBJ2-5; CDR3aa: CASSLALGDSETQYF; CDR3nt: TGTGCCAGCAGCTTAGCGCTAGGGGACTCAGAGACCCAGTACTTC
d_gene: .; len: 13; v_gene: TRBV7-8; abundance: .; j_gene: TRBJ2-7; CDR3aa: CASSLAEDGQPDF; CDR3nt: TGTGCCAGCAGCTTAGCGGAGGATGGGCAGCCAGACTTC
d_gene: .; len: 13; v_gene: TRBV7-2; abundance: .; j_gene: TRBJ1-1; CDR3aa: CASSSQGHTEAFF; CDR3nt: TGTGCCAGCAGCTCCCAGGGGCATACTGAAGCTTTCTTT
d_gene: .; len: 14; v_gene: TRBV6-4; abundance: .; j_gene: TRBJ2-2; CDR3aa: CASSSQGGTGELFF; CDR3nt: TGTGCCAGCAGTTCACAGGGGGGGACCGGGGAGCTGTTTTTT
d_gene: TRBD2; len: 15; v_gene: TRBV2; abundance: .; j_gene: TRBJ2-7; CDR3aa: CASTRGTSGIYEQYF; CDR3nt: TGTGCCAGCACCCGAGGGACTAGCGGAATTTACGAGCAGTACTTC
d_gene: TRBD2; len: 16; v_gene: TRBV9; abundance: .; j_gene: TRBJ2-5; CDR3aa: CASSVGTSGLQETQYF; CDR3nt: TGTGCCAGCAGCGTGGGGACTAGCGGGTTACAAGAGACCCAGTACTTC
d_gene: .; len: 12; v_gene: TRBV7-2; abundance: once; j_gene: TRBJ1-1; CDR3aa: CASSFRNTEAFF; CDR3nt: TGTGCCAGCAGCTTTAGGAACACTGAAGCTTTCTTT
d_gene: .; len: 15; v_gene: TRBV5-1; abundance: .; j_gene: TRBJ2-5; CDR3aa: CASSFTVGYQETQYF; CDR3nt: TGCGCCAGCAGCTTTACGGTTGGGTACCAAGAGACCCAGTACTTC
d_gene: .; len: 17; v_gene: TRBV9; abundance: .; j_gene: TRBJ2-7; CDR3aa: CASNPGEEAGKSVEQYF; CDR3nt: TGTGCCAGCAACCCTGGGGAAGAAGCAGGGAAATCGGTCGAGCAGTACTTC
d_gene: .; len: 16; v_gene: TRBV14; abundance: few; j_gene: TRBJ1-1; CDR3aa: CASSRSGLRGNTEAFF; CDR3nt: TGTGCCAGCAGCCGATCAGGCCTAAGAGGGAACACTGAAGCTTTCTTT
d_gene: .; len: 15; v_gene: TRBV28; abundance: .; j_gene: TRBJ1-3; CDR3aa: CASSLLGGSGNTIYF; CDR3nt: TGTGCCAGCAGTTTATTAGGAGGATCTGGAAACACCATATATTTT
d_gene: .; len: 14; v_gene: TRBV2; abundance: .; j_gene: TRBJ2-3; CDR3aa: CASSDNPSTDTQYF; CDR3nt: TGTGCCAGCAGTGATAACCCCAGCACAGATACGCAGTATTTT
d_gene: .; len: 16; v_gene: TRBV7-9; abundance: .; j_gene: TRBJ1-2; CDR3aa: CASSLYRAGKGYGYTF; CDR3nt: TGTGCCAGCAGCCTTTATCGGGCAGGGAAGGGCTATGGCTACACCTTC